This T cell receptor beta chain was obtained from a study of T cell responses to AZD1222 COVID-19 vaccine. Study conclusions and caveats: Donors were mostly white British, more females; clonal diversity possibly underestimated.

With respect to this clone: Its antigen is not known.

V lost 4 bases, J lost 0 bases, and 3 bases stayed unmatched. The CDR3 runs 15 residues. Germline V CDR1 and CDR2: SNHLY, FYNNEI. Generated by immunoSEQ multiplex PCR, the TCRdb table keeps only in-frame clones and is missing some. The sample yields about 120,000 clones, 88% seen once. The source material was peripheral blood, sampled on day 0 of AZD1222 vaccination. The sequence was obtained from an adult in good health. The chain combines TRBV2 with TRBJ1-3; 7 positions match TRBD1. The CDR3 region is CASSGQGSSGNTIYF. The DNA of the CDR3 is TGTGCCAGCAGTGGACAGGGCTCCTCTGGAAACACCATATATTTT.